This TCR beta chain was obtained from a study of blood T cell repertoires in COVID-19 (dated by TCRdb to the early 2020s). Background on the whole study: Samples covering the acute and convalescent phases of COVID-19 were provided by collaborators in the United States, Italy and Spain. The prospective study material was composed of cDNA or gDNA derived from T cells, B-cell-depleted T cells, or PBMCs. Subjects who had been exposed to COVID-19, were actively infected with it, or had recovered from it provided the deeply sampled blood TCRbeta repertoires that made up the dataset. The repertoires were released in a freely available public database meant as a resource for research on the immune response to SARS-CoV-2. Samples came from the ongoing ImmuneRACE study (first 160 participants) plus 1,254 subjects from 6 global collaborators. A de-identified subject ID, COVID-19 status, age in years and sex were almost always included in the sample metadata. Where available, HLA class I and class II types were obtained from metadata supplied by the sample provider rather than from assay-based typing.

Broad study findings and their caveats: The quantity of clinical and demographic metadata differed by source and by participant and was supplied without curation.

Participants in the prospective study were aged 18 to 89 years, lived in over 20 United States geographic areas, and enrolled through a virtual design. In the prospective study, cohorts were assigned on the basis of participant-reported clinical history obtained from a screening survey and a study questionnaire. Each participant in the prospective study had whole blood, serum and a nasopharyngeal or oropharyngeal swab collected by mobile phlebotomists. Participants in the prospective study had the option to provide additional blood draws and questionnaires over a roughly 2-month period. Before DNA extraction, prospective study blood samples were shipped either frozen or at room temperature. TCRbeta CDR3 regions were amplified from genomic DNA by means of the immunoSEQ Assay, a bias-controlled multiplex PCR. The paper's data handling went like this. The number of nucleated cells in each sample was estimated from the amplification of reference gene primers within the assay. Sequence reads were collapsed and filtered to measure the absolute abundance of every unique TCRbeta CDR3 rearrangement. Productive Simpson clonality was computed per sample as the square root of Simpson's diversity index over productive rearrangements. TCRdb stores this immuneACCESS table with in-frame sequences only. Part of the clones is absent; in the studies checked, under half of the shortfall reflects unresolved V genes, and no reason is known for the rest. Clonal size and the V and J genes are those of that table, whereas D and trimming came from the DNA. The sample table shows some 290,000 clones, and just over 90% are seen once. Roughly 2% of the sample lies in the top ten.

The CDR3 measures 14 amino acids from cysteine to phenylalanine. The sequence is cut down to CDR3 DNA, 42 bases in frame from base 1. The germline V gene sets CDR1 to SGHTA and CDR2 to FQGNSA. The junction shows trimming of 5 bases on V and 4 bases on J, and the gene matches do not reach 3 bases of it. Details on this clone: Its antigen target is currently unknown. No much larger clone exists at a distance of one base, and base qualities are not known.

Sequenced input: PBMCs or T cells enriched from blood (not recorded which). The chain employs TRBV7-2 and TRBJ1-5; TRBD1 matches 9 bases in the middle. The origin of this receptor is a middle-aged woman with acute COVID-19. The CDR3 region reads CASSPGTGNQPQHF. The DNA sequence is given as TGTGCCAGCAGCCCGGGGACAGGGAATCAGCCCCAGCATTTT. The variable domain in full, with residues beyond the CDR3 obtained from the reference TRBV7-2 and TRBJ1-5 genes, is GAGVSQSPSNKVTEKGKDVELRCDPISGHTALYWYRQSLGQGLEFLIYFQGNSAPDKSGLPSDRFSAERTGGSVSTLTIQRTQQEDSAVYLCASSPGTGNQPQHFGDGTRLSIL.